A selection of T cell receptor beta chains follows, all from one sample in a study of cytomegalovirus exposure and HLA in healthy donors. Assay used: immunoSEQ multiplex PCR; TCRdb lists only in-frame clones, some missing. Of 150,000 to 200,000 clones listed, 85% are singletons. Sequencing was performed on PBMCs. These receptors all come from a man between 18 and 35 years old in good health and CMV-seropositive. Each CDR3 is given with its conserved first and last residue. Each record gives: V gene, J gene, D gene, clone size, CDR3 protein, CDR3 DNA. D genes are given only for firm matches. Size tells how often a clone was seen (once, few, many) or the class of an expanded clone, and some rows leave it out.

TRBV13	TRBJ1-1	.	.	CASSSGFLNTEAFF	TGTGCCAGCAGCTCCGGGTTCCTGAACACTGAAGCTTTCTTT
TRBV16	TRBJ1-4	.	.	CASSQTGDDNEKLFF	TGTGCCAGCAGCCAAACGGGGGACGACAATGAAAAACTGTTTTTT
TRBV18	TRBJ2-3	TRBD2	.	CASSQETSGRADTQYF	TGTGCCAGCTCACAGGAGACTAGCGGGAGAGCAGATACGCAGTATTTT
TRBV27	TRBJ2-1	.	.	CASNKGAQYNEQFF	TGTGCCAGCAATAAGGGAGCTCAATACAATGAGCAGTTCTTC
TRBV19	TRBJ2-3	.	once	CASSIRGSTDTQYF	TGTGCCAGTAGTATAAGGGGTAGCACAGATACGCAGTATTTT
TRBV5-1	TRBJ2-7	TRBD2	.	CASSWTSEGEQYF	TGCGCCAGCAGCTGGACTAGCGAAGGGGAGCAGTACTTC
TRBV4-1	TRBJ2-1	.	.	CASSQAMSSYNEQFF	TGCGCCAGCAGCCAAGCAATGTCCTCCTACAATGAGCAGTTCTTC
TRBV5-1	TRBJ2-5	TRBD1	.	CASSGGTGQETQYF	TGCGCCAGCAGCGGGGGGACAGGGCAAGAGACCCAGTACTTC
TRBV5-6	TRBJ2-1	.	.	CASSKRLDSEFF	TGTGCCAGCAGCAAAAGACTGGATTCTGAATTCTTC
TRBV2	TRBJ2-3	TRBD1	.	CASSMEQGAADTQYF	TGTGCCAGCAGTATGGAACAGGGGGCGGCAGATACGCAGTATTTT
TRBV2	TRBJ2-1	TRBD1	.	CASRAGTVVSNEQFF	TGTGCCAGCAGGGCCGGGACAGTGGTTTCCAATGAGCAGTTCTTC
TRBV5-1	TRBJ1-1	.	.	CASSTEPTGANTEAFF	TGCGCCAGCAGCACGGAACCGACAGGCGCCAACACTGAAGCTTTCTTT
TRBV25-1	TRBJ2-3	.	.	CASSGGDTDTQYF	TGTGCCAGCAGTGGTGGAGACACAGATACGCAGTATTTT
TRBV5-6	TRBJ2-7	.	.	CASSGLNRNGYEQYF	TGTGCCAGCAGCGGACTGAATAGGAACGGCTACGAGCAGTACTTC
TRBV4-1	TRBJ2-7	.	few	CASSTSQGSYEQYF	TGCGCCAGTAGTACGTCCCAGGGCTCCTACGAGCAGTACTTC
TRBV4-1	TRBJ2-4	TRBD2	.	CASSLLLSGGPQNIQYF	TGCGCCAGCAGCCTACTCCTGAGCGGGGGCCCTCAAAACATTCAGTACTTC
TRBV30	TRBJ2-1	.	.	CAWSLEGSNEQFF	TGTGCCTGGTCCCTTGAGGGCAGCAATGAGCAGTTCTTC
TRBV27	TRBJ1-3	TRBD1	.	CASGLQGAGHTIYF	TGTGCCAGCGGGTTACAGGGGGCAGGACACACCATATATTTT
TRBV27	TRBJ2-1	.	.	CASSFTKRAYNEQFF	TGTGCCAGCAGTTTCACTAAGCGAGCCTACAATGAGCAGTTCTTC
TRBV6-6	TRBJ2-7	.	.	CASSLEGRGYEQYF	TGTGCCAGCAGTCTCGAAGGTCGGGGGTACGAGCAGTACTTC
TRBV9	TRBJ2-1	TRBD1	.	CASSDDRGRNEQFF	TGTGCCAGCAGCGACGACAGGGGGCGTAATGAGCAGTTCTTC
TRBV30	TRBJ1-4	TRBD1	.	CAWGQGYEKLFF	TGTGCCTGGGGACAGGGGTATGAAAAACTGTTTTTT
TRBV19	TRBJ1-1	TRBD1	.	CASNNRGQPADTEAFF	TGTGCCAGTAACAACAGGGGACAGCCCGCGGACACTGAAGCTTTCTTT
TRBV6-1	TRBJ2-7	TRBD2	.	CASSTSGTYEQYF	TGTGCCAGCAGCACTAGCGGGACCTACGAGCAGTACTTC
TRBV30	TRBJ1-4	.	.	CAWDAPGIGNEKLFF	TGTGCCTGGGACGCCCCGGGGATTGGTAATGAAAAACTGTTTTTT
TRBV6-1	TRBJ2-7	.	.	CASSLSGYEQYF	TGTGCCAGCAGTTTATCGGGCTACGAGCAGTACTTC
TRBV30	TRBJ1-2	.	.	CAWKLIYGYTF	TGTGCCTGGAAACTAATCTATGGCTACACCTTC